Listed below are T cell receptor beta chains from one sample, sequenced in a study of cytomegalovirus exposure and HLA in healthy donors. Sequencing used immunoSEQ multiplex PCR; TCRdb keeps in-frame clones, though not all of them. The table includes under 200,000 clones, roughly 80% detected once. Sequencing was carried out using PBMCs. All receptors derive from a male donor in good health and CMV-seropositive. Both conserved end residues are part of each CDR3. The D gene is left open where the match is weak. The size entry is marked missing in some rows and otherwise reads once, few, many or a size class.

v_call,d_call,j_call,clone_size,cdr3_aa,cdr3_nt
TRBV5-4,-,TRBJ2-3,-,CASSWERGYAQYF,TGTGCCAGCAGCTGGGAGAGAGGTTACGCGCAGTATTTT
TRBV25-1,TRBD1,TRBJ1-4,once,CASGDRVGTNEKLFF,TGTGCCAGCGGAGACAGGGTGGGGACTAATGAAAAACTGTTTTTT
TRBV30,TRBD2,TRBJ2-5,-,CAWSVGTTQETQYF,TGTGCCTGGAGTGTAGGGACTACCCAAGAGACCCAGTACTTC
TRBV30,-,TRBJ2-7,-,CAWGTGGGEQYF,TGTGCCTGGGGGACTGGCGGCGGCGAGCAGTACTTC
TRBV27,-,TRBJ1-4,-,CASSHARLPLNEKLFF,TGTGCCAGCAGCCACGCAAGACTGCCTTTGAATGAAAAACTGTTTTTT
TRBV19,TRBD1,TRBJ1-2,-,CASSRTGGYGYTF,TGTGCCAGTAGTAGGACAGGGGGCTATGGCTACACCTTC
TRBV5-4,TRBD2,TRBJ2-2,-,CASSSSSGGRTGELFF,TGTGCCAGCAGCTCCTCAAGCGGGGGGAGGACCGGGGAGCTGTTTTTT
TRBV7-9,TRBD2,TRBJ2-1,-,CSSSVAGLVSYNEQFF,TGTTCCAGCAGCGTTGCCGGACTAGTCTCCTACAATGAGCAGTTCTTC
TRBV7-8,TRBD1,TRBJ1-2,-,CASSSQGRGLYGYTF,TGTGCCAGCAGCTCGCAGGGAAGGGGGCTATATGGCTACACCTTC
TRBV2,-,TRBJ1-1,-,CASQQESNTEAFF,TGTGCCAGTCAACAGGAATCGAACACTGAAGCTTTCTTT
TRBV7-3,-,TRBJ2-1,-,CASSPARDLYNEQFF,TGTGCCAGCAGCCCTGCGCGGGACCTCTACAATGAGCAGTTCTTC